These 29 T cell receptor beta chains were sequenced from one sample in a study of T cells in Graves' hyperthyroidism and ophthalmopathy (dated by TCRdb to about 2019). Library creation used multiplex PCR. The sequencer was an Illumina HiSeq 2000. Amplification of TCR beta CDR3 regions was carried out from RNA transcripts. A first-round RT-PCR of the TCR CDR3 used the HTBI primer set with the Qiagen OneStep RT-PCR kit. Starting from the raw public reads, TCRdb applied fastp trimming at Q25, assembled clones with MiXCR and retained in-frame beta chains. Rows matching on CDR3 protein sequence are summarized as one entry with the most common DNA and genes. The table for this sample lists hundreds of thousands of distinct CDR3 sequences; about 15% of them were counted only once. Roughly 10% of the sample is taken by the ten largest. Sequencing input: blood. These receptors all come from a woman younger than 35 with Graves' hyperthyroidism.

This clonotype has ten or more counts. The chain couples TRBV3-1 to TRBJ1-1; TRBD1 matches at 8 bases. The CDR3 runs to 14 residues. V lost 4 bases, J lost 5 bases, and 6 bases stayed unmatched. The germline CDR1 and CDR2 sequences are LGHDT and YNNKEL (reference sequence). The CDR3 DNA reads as TGTGCCAGCAGCCCTCGGACAGGGTGGACTGAAGCTTTCTTT. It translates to CASSPRTGWTEAFF.

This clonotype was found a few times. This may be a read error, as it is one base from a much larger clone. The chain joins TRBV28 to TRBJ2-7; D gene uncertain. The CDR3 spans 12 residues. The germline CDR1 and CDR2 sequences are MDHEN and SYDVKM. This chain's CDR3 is CVSSLHVYEQYF. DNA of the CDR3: TGTGTCAGCAGTCTTCATGTGTACGAGCAGTACTTC.

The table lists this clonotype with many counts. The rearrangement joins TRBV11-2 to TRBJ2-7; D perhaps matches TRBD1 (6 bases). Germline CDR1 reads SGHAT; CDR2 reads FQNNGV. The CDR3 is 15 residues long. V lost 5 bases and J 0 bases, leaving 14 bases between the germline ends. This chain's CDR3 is CASSETDSPSYEQYF. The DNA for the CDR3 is TGTGCCAGCAGCGAGACGGACAGCCCCTCCTACGAGCAGTACTTC. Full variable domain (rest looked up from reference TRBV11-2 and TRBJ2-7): EAGVAQSPRYKIIEKRQSVAFWCNPISGHATLYWYQQILGQGPKLLIQFQNNGVVDDSQLPKDRFSAERLKGVDSTLKIQPAKLEDSAVYLCASSETDSPSYEQYFGPGTRLTVT.

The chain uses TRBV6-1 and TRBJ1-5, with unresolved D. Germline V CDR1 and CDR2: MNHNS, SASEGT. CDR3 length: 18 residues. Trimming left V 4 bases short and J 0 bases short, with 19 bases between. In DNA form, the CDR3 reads TGTGCCAGCAGTGCCGAACTGATCCTCCTCTATAGCAATCAGCCCCAGCATTTT. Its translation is CASSAELILLYSNQPQHF.

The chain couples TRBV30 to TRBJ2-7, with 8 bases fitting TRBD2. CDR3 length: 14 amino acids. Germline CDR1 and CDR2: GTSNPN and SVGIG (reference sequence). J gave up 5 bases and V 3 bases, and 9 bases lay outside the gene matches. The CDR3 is CAWSYGGGPNEQYF. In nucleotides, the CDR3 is TGTGCCTGGAGCTACGGGGGGGGCCCCAACGAGCAGTACTTC.

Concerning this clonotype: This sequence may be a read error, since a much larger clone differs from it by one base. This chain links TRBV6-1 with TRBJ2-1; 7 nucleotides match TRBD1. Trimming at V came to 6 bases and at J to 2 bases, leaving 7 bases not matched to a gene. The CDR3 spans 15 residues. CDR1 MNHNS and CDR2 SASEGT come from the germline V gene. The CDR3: CASSSIGGTYNEQFF. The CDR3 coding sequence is TGTGCCAGCAGCAGTATAGGGGGCACCTACAATGAGCAGTTCTTC.

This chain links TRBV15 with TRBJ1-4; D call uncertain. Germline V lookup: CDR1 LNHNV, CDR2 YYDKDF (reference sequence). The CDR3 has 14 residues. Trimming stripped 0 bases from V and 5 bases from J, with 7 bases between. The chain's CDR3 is CATSRDRRNEKLFF. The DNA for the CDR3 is TGTGCCACCAGCAGAGATCGAAGGAATGAAAAACTGTTTTTT. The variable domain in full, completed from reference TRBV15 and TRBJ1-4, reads DAMVIQNPRYQVTQFGKPVTLSCSQTLNHNVMYWYQQKSSQAPKLLFHYYDKDFNNEADTPDNFQSRRPNTSFCFLDIRSPGLGDTAMYLCATSRDRRNEKLFFGSGTQLSVL.

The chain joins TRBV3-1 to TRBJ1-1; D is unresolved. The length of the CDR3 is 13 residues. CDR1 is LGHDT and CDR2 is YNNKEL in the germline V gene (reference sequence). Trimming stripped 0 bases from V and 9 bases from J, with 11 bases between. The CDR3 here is CASSQEGFSKAFF. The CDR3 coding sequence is TGTGCCAGCAGCCAAGAAGGGTTTTCTAAAGCTTTCTTT.

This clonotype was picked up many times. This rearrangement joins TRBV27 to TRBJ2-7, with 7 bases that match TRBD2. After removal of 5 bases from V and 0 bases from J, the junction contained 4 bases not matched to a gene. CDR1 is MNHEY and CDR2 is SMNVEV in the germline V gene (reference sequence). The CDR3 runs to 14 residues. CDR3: CASSLSGRSYEQYF. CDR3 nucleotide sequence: TGTGCCAGCAGTCTTAGCGGGCGCTCCTACGAGCAGTACTTC.

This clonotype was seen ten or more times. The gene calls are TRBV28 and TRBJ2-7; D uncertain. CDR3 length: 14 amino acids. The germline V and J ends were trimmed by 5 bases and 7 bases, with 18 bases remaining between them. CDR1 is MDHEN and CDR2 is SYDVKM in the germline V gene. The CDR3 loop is CASSPRRRSLEQYF. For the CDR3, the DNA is TGTGCCAGCAGTCCTCGACGGCGTTCCCTGGAGCAGTACTTC.

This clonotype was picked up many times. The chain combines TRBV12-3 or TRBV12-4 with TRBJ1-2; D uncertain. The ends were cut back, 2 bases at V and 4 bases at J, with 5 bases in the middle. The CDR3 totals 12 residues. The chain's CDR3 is CASSLRGYGYTF. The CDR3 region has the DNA TGTGCCAGCAGTTTACGGGGCTATGGCTACACCTTC.

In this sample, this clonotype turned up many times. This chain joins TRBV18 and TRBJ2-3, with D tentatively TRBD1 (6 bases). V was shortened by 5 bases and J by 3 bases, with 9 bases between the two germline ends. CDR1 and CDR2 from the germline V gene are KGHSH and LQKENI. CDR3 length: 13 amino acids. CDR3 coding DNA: TGTGCCAGCTCAGAAGACAGGACAGATACGCAGTATTTT. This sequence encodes CASSEDRTDTQYF.

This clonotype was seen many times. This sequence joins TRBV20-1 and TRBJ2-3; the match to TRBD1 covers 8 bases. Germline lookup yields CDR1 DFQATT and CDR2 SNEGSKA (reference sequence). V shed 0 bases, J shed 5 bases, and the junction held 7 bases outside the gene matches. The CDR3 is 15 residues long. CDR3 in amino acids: CSAREATGDVDTQYF. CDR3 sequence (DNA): TGCAGTGCTAGAGAAGCGACAGGGGACGTAGATACGCAGTATTTT.

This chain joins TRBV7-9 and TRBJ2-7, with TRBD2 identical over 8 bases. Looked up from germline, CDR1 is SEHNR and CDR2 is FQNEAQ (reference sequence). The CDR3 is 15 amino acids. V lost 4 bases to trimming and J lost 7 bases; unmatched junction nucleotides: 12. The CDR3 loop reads CASSSYSGAFWEQYF. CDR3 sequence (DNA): TGTGCCAGCAGCTCGTATAGCGGGGCCTTCTGGGAGCAGTACTTC.

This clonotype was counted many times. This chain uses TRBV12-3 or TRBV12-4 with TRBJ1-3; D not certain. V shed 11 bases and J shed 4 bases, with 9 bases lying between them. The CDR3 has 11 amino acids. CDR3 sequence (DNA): TGTGCCGCACTTATCGGAAACACCATATATTTT. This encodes CAALIGNTIYF.

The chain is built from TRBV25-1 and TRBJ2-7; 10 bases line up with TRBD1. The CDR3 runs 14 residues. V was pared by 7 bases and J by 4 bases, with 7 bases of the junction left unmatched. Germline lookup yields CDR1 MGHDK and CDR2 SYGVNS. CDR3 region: CASIRTGGMYEQYF. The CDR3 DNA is TGTGCCAGCATAAGGACAGGGGGGATGTACGAGCAGTACTTC.

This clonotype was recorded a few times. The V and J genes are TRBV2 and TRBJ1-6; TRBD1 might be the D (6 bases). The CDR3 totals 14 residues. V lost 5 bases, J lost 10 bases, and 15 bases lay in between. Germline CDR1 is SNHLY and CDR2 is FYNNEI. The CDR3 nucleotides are TGTGCCAGCAGTTCGAAGGGGGTACGGTCACCCCTCCACTTT. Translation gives CASSSKGVRSPLHF.

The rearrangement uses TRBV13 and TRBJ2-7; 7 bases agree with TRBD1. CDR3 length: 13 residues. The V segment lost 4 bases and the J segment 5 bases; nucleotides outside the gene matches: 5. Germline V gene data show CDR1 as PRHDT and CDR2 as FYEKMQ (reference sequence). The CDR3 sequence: CASSYRGINEQYF. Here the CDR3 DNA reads TGTGCCAGCAGCTACAGGGGAATCAACGAGCAGTACTTC. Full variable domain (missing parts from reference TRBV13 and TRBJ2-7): AAGVIQSPRHLIKEKRETATLKCYPIPRHDTVYWYQQGPGQDPQFLISFYEKMQSDKGSIPDRFSAQQFSDYHSELNMSSLELGDSALYFCASSYRGINEQYFGPGTRLTVT.

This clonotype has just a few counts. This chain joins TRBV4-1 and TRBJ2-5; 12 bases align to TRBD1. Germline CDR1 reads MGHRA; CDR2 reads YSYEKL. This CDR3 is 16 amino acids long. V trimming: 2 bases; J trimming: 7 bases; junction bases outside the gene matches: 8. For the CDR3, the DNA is TGCGCCAGCAGCCAAACCGGGACAGGGGGCGGGGGGACCCAGTACTTC. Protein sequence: CASSQTGTGGGGTQYF.

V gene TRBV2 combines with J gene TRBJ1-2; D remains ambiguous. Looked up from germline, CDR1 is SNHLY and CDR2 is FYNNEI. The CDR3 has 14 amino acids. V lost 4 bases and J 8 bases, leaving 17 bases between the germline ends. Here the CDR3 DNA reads TGTGCCAGCAGTGGTCTAGGAAGGGCTGCGGGCTACACCTTC. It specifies CASSGLGRAAGYTF.

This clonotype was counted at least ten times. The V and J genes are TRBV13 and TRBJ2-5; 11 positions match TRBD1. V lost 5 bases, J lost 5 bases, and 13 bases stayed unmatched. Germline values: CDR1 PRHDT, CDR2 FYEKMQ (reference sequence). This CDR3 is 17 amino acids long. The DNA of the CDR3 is TGTGCCAGCAGCCCAACCGGGACAGGGGGATGGGGGGAGACCCAGTACTTC. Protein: CASSPTGTGGWGETQYF.

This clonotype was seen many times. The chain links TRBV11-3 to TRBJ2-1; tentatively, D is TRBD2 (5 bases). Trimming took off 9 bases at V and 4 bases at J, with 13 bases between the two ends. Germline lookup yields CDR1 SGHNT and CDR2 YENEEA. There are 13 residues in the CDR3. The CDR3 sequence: CASAGGPYNEQFF. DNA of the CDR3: TGTGCCAGTGCGGGCGGCCCTTACAATGAGCAGTTCTTC.

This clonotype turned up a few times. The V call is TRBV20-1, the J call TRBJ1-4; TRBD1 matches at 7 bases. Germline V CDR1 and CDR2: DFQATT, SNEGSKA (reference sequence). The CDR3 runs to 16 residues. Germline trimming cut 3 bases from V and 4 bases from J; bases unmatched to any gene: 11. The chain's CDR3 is CSASAGQTRGNEKLFF. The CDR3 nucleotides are TGCAGTGCTAGCGCGGGACAGACGAGGGGTAATGAAAAACTGTTTTTT.

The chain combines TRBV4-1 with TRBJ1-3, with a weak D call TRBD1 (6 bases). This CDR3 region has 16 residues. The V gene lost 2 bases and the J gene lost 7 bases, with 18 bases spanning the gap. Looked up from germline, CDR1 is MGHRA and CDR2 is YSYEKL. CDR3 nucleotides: TGCGCCAGCAGCCAACCCACCCAGGGGACCGGTAACACCATATATTTT. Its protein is CASSQPTQGTGNTIYF.

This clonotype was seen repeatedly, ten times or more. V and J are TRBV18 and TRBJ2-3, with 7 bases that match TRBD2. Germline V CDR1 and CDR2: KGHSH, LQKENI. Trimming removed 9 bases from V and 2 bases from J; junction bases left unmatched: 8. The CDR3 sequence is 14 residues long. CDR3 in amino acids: CASTSSGLTDTQYF. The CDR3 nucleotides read TGTGCCAGTACGTCTAGCGGACTCACAGATACGCAGTATTTT.

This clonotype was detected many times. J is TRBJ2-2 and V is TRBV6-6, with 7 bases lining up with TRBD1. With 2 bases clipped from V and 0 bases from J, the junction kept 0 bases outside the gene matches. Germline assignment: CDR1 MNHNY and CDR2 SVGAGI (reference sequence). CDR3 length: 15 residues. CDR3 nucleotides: TGTGCCAGCAGTTACGACAGGGCGAACACCGGGGAGCTGTTTTTT. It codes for CASSYDRANTGELFF.

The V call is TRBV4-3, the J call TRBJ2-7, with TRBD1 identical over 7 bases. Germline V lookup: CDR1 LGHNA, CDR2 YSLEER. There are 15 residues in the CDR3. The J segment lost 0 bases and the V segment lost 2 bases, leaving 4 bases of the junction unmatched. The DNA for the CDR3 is TGCGCCAGCAGCCAACTACAGGGGACCTCCTACGAGCAGTACTTC. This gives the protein CASSQLQGTSYEQYF.

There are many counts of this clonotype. CDR3 nucleotide sequence: TGTGCCAGCAGCCCTGCTGGACCCAATGAGCAGTTCTTC. This codes for CASSPAGPNEQFF. The chain uses TRBV13 and TRBJ2-1, with no clear D. CDR3 size: 13 residues. Germline V gene data show CDR1 as PRHDT and CDR2 as FYEKMQ (reference sequence). Trimming took off 5 bases at V and 6 bases at J, with 11 bases between the two ends.

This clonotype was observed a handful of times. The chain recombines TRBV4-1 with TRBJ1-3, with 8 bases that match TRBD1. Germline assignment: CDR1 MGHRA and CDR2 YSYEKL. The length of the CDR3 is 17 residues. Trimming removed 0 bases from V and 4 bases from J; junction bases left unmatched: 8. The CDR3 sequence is CASSQEGATGDGNTIYF. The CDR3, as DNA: TGCGCCAGCAGCCAAGAGGGAGCGACAGGGGACGGAAACACCATATATTTT.